The rows below give T cell receptor beta chains drawn from one sample of a study of blood T cell repertoires in COVID-19. Here immunoSEQ multiplex PCR was the method, and the copy in TCRdb shows in-frame clones only, minus some. The sample yields under 200,000 clones, approximately 81% seen once. Sequences were obtained from PBMCs or T cells enriched from blood (not recorded which). The origin of the receptors is a woman aged 45 to 65 who had recovered from COVID-19. Both conserved end residues are part of each CDR3. The D gene is left open where the match is weak. A row's size may be missing; if present it is once, few, many or a size class.

J gene: TRBJ2-1
V gene: TRBV19
D gene: TRBD1
clone size: -
CDR3 DNA: TGTGCCAGTAGTATTCAGGGGGTATACAATGAGCAGTTCTTC
CDR3 protein: CASSIQGVYNEQFF

J gene: TRBJ2-7
V gene: TRBV19
D gene: -
clone size: -
CDR3 DNA: TGTGCCAGTAGTGAGGGAGACACCTTCTACGAGCAGTACTTC
CDR3 protein: CASSEGDTFYEQYF

J gene: TRBJ1-2
V gene: TRBV3-1/TRBV3-2
D gene: -
clone size: many
CDR3 DNA: TGTGCCAGCAGCCCGGCCAGGGACAATGGCTACACCTTC
CDR3 protein: CASSPARDNGYTF

J gene: TRBJ2-1
V gene: TRBV7-2
D gene: TRBD2
clone size: -
CDR3 DNA: TGTGCCAGCAGCTTAGCCCTCTCGCGGGGGGGAAACAATGAGCAGTTCTTC
CDR3 protein: CASSLALSRGGNNEQFF

J gene: TRBJ1-1
V gene: TRBV5-5
D gene: -
clone size: -
CDR3 DNA: TGTGCCAGCGGTGCGGGGTCGTTCACTGAAGCTTTCTTT
CDR3 protein: CASGAGSFTEAFF

J gene: TRBJ1-6
V gene: TRBV28
D gene: -
clone size: -
CDR3 DNA: TGTGCCAGCAGTTTCGGTGGGGCGGTGAGCTCCTATAATTCACCCCTCCACTTT
CDR3 protein: CASSFGGAVSSYNSPLHF

J gene: TRBJ2-1
V gene: TRBV4-1
D gene: -
clone size: -
CDR3 DNA: TGCGCCAGCAGCCAAGCCAGTCTAGCCTGGAATGAGCAGTTCTTC
CDR3 protein: CASSQASLAWNEQFF

J gene: TRBJ2-1
V gene: TRBV7-3
D gene: TRBD2
clone size: -
CDR3 DNA: TGTGCCAGCAGCCCTACACTAGCGGGGGGAAGAGGCGATGAGCAGTTCTTC
CDR3 protein: CASSPTLAGGRGDEQFF

J gene: TRBJ1-5
V gene: TRBV7-8
D gene: -
clone size: -
CDR3 DNA: TGTGCCAGCAGCTTAGACAGAAATCAGCCCCAGCATTTT
CDR3 protein: CASSLDRNQPQHF

J gene: TRBJ1-5
V gene: TRBV7-2
D gene: -
clone size: -
CDR3 DNA: TGTGCCAGCAGCTTACAGGGATGGGGCAATCAGCCCCAGCATTTT
CDR3 protein: CASSLQGWGNQPQHF

J gene: TRBJ2-7
V gene: TRBV29-1
D gene: -
clone size: -
CDR3 DNA: TGCAGCGTTGAAGACGACGGCAGGGTCCAGTACTTC
CDR3 protein: CSVEDDGRVQYF

J gene: TRBJ2-4
V gene: TRBV12-3/TRBV12-4
D gene: TRBD2
clone size: -
CDR3 DNA: TGTGCCAGCAGAGCGGGGGTCAAAAACATTCAGTACTTC
CDR3 protein: CASRAGVKNIQYF

J gene: TRBJ1-2
V gene: TRBV7-9
D gene: -
clone size: few
CDR3 DNA: TGTGCCAGCAGCTTAGCGGAGGGCGGGGAAGCATTC
CDR3 protein: CASSLAEGGEAF

J gene: TRBJ2-7
V gene: TRBV9
D gene: TRBD2
clone size: -
CDR3 DNA: TGTGCCAGCAGCGGAGGGACTAGCGAGGACGAGCAGTACTTC
CDR3 protein: CASSGGTSEDEQYF

J gene: TRBJ1-2
V gene: TRBV4-3
D gene: -
clone size: once
CDR3 DNA: TGCGCCAGCAGCCCTGAGGCGAGGGCAGGAGGCTACACCTTC
CDR3 protein: CASSPEARAGGYTF

J gene: TRBJ2-7
V gene: TRBV7-9
D gene: -
clone size: -
CDR3 DNA: TGTGCCAGCAGCTTAAACAGTGTCCAGGGTGTCTACGAGCAGTACTTC
CDR3 protein: CASSLNSVQGVYEQYF

J gene: TRBJ1-1
V gene: TRBV19
D gene: TRBD1
clone size: -
CDR3 DNA: TGTGCCAGTAATCGACTTAACAGGGGAGGAACTGAAGCTTTCTTT
CDR3 protein: CASNRLNRGGTEAFF

J gene: TRBJ1-2
V gene: TRBV29-1
D gene: TRBD1
clone size: -
CDR3 DNA: TGCAGCGCATCAGGTGGACAGGCGACATATGGCTACACCTTC
CDR3 protein: CSASGGQATYGYTF